This T cell receptor beta chain was recovered during a study of CD8 T cells in ankylosing spondylitis. Study-level points and caveats: About 8 highly homologous variants made up a TCR beta motif, and this motif appeared characteristic of ankylosing spondylitis blood. Reportedly, disease-linked clones are significantly enriched in ankylosing spondylitis patients' matched synovial fluid.

Looked up from germline, CDR1 is MGHRA and CDR2 is YSYEKL. The V and J ends lost 2 bases and 6 bases, in that order; junction bases with no gene match: 5. The CDR3 runs to 14 residues. Quantitative molecular-barcoded 5'-RACE generated the TCR beta libraries. TCRdb called the 5' RACE reads again in MiXCR, with one record for every CDR3 protein. The sample holds under 950,000 distinct CDR3 sequences, around a fifth seen once. In its sample, this clonotype was seen many times. Antigen specificity is unknown. The chain couples TRBV4-1 to TRBJ2-3; TRBD1 agrees at 7 bases. The sequencing input was blood, either unsorted or a sorted T cell fraction (not recorded which). The receptor was derived from a male donor with ankylosing spondylitis. In DNA form, the CDR3 reads TGCGCCAGCAGCCAACGAACAGGGGAGGATACGCAGTATTTT. This translates into CASSQRTGEDTQYF.